This T cell receptor (beta chain) came from a study of sequential checkpoint blockade in melanoma. Across the study: Both treatment sequences were followed by maintenance nivolumab.

This CDR3 is built from 14 residues. V was clipped by 5 bases and J by 0 bases; unmatched bases: 3. Germline V gene data show CDR1 as SGDLS and CDR2 as YYNGEE. This clone was found a few times. The treatment here: randomized to nivolumab then ipilimumab (arm A) or the reverse (arm B). Sequencing used immunoSEQ multiplex PCR; TCRdb keeps in-frame clones, though not all of them. The sample contains roughly 1,800 clones, around a sixth of which appear only once. The sample in question was tumor tissue (inferred from file names), obtained from a patient given nivolumab and ipilimumab in sequence. The clonotype comes from a human donor with melanoma. The V and J genes are TRBV9 and TRBJ1-1, with 8 bases that match TRBD1. The chain's CDR3 is CASSGTGMNTEAFF. The CDR3 DNA reads as TGTGCCAGCAGTGGGACAGGAATGAACACTGAAGCTTTCTTT.